This T cell receptor (beta chain) is from a study of blood T cell repertoires in COVID-19. The ends lost 4 bases at V and 5 bases at J; junction bases unmatched: 10. Germline-derived CDR1 and CDR2 are SNHLY and FYNNEI. The CDR3 extends over 16 amino acids. Original processing methods: The assay estimated nucleated cells by amplifying reference gene primers. Generated by immunoSEQ multiplex PCR, the TCRdb table keeps only in-frame clones and is missing some. The DNA gave D and trimming, while V, J and clone size come from that table. The sample includes about 190,000 clones, roughly 80% of them seen just once.

The sequence was collected from a man aged 50 to 59 who had recovered from COVID-19. The chain is built from TRBV2 and TRBJ2-3; 9 bases are shared with TRBD1. The sample comprised peripheral blood. CDR3 sequence reads: CASSVGVTGGVDTQYF. DNA for the CDR3: TGTGCCAGCAGTGTCGGGGTGACAGGGGGGGTAGATACGCAGTATTTT.